This T cell receptor beta chain was sequenced for a study of blood T cell repertoires in COVID-19. The data were produced by immunoSEQ multiplex PCR, yet TCRdb's version contains in-frame clones alone and is incomplete. The data contain 150,000 to 200,000 clones, 81% of them singletons. The length of the CDR3 is 11 residues. From germline, CDR1 is SEHNR and CDR2 FQNEAQ (reference sequence). V lost 8 bases, J lost 1 base, and 5 bases lay in between. This receptor was taken from a human donor in a cohort sampled during active COVID-19. The rearrangement links TRBV7-9 to TRBJ1-1; D is uncertain. Sequencing used peripheral blood. CDR3 in amino acids: CASVKNTEAFF. The DNA for the CDR3 is TGTGCCAGCGTCAAGAACACTGAAGCTTTCTTT.